This T cell receptor (beta chain) was identified during a study of T cells after yellow fever vaccination. TCRdb redid the calling of the 5' RACE reads with MiXCR, one entry per CDR3 protein. In the table there are about 260,000 distinct CDR3 sequences, under 15% of which are singletons. From germline, CDR1 is SGHRS and CDR2 YFSETQ. Trimming took 3 bases from V and 7 from J; bases not matched to a gene: 10. This CDR3 contains 15 residues. This clonotype was counted between two and nine times. The receptor was derived from a man aged 25-45 years who received the YFV17D yellow fever vaccine. The material was CD4+ T cells sorted from PBMCs, obtained 45 days after the yellow fever booster vaccination. The V gene is TRBV5-1, the J gene TRBJ2-1; 7 positions agree with TRBD2. CDR3 sequence reads: CASSSLAPPANEQFF. The DNA of the CDR3 is TGCGCCAGCAGCTCACTAGCGCCCCCAGCGAATGAGCAGTTCTTC.